This T cell receptor (beta chain) was sequenced in a study of response to subunit inactivated influenza vaccine. Overall study findings and caveats: Each seasonal influenza vaccination recruits few new T cells, the authors suggested.

MiXCR, applied by TCRdb to the RT-PCR reads, yields one record per CDR3 protein. The table records roughly 540,000 distinct CDR3 sequences, approximately 24% of them present only once. V was shortened by 8 bases and J by 3 bases, with 13 bases between the two germline ends. This CDR3 contains 13 residues. The table lists this clonotype with many counts. What it binds is unknown. These data were likewise used in another study, on T cells expressing NK-cell markers. That source reports: In generating TCR beta cDNA, 5'RACE template switching with UMIs was used. The study drew TCR beta repertoires from sorted CD3+CD56+NKG2C+, CD3+CD56+NKG2C- and CD3+CD56-NKG2C+ T cells.

The chain employs TRBV12-3 or TRBV12-4 and TRBJ1-2; D is uncertain. Here the sequenced sample was CD4+ T cells sorted from PBMCs, taken 11 to 12 days after vaccination. The receptor comes from a man aged 50 or older who received an inactivated influenza vaccine. In DNA form, the CDR3 reads TGTGCCAGCGCACGGTGGTCAGACTATGGCTACACCTTC. Translated: CASARWSDYGYTF.